This TCR beta chain was recorded in a study of cytomegalovirus exposure and HLA in healthy donors. The donors (healthy individuals) were bone marrow donors. CDR1 and CDR2 from the germline V gene are LNHDA and SQIVND (reference sequence). Germline trimming cut 6 bases from V and 9 bases from J; bases unmatched to any gene: 9. The CDR3 covers 13 residues. PCR involved 60 Vbeta and 13 Jbeta primers. Clones were read by immunoSEQ multiplex PCR, and TCRdb kept only the in-frame ones, dropping some. The table lists 130,000 or so clones, over 65% of them singletons. This receptor was identified in a man aged 18 to 35 in good health and CMV-seropositive. Sequencing input: PBMCs. This chain joins TRBV19 and TRBJ2-5; TRBD2 agrees at 8 bases. CDR3 sequence (DNA): TGTGCCAGTAGCCCCGGGGGGGGCGCGGCCCAGTACTTC. Translation gives CASSPGGGAAQYF.